The 32 T cell receptor beta chains below come from one sample, sequenced in a study of T-cell memory formation after mild COVID-19. TCRdb redid the calling of the 5' RACE reads with MiXCR, one entry per CDR3 protein. The table has 540,000 or so distinct CDR3 sequences, roughly 22% seen once; the top ten hold under 15%. Source material: PBMCs or a T cell subset sorted from them (not recorded which). These TCRs come from an adult woman who had mild COVID-19 (a few samples of this study predate the infection). Cell type and time point are not known.

This clonotype was found a few times. The chain joins TRBV12-3 or TRBV12-4 to TRBJ1-5, with 8 positions matching TRBD1. The V segment lost 6 bases and the J segment 7 bases; nucleotides outside the gene matches: 8. CDR3 length: 14 residues. For the CDR3, the DNA is TGTGCCAGCAGCCCAGACAGGGGCCAGCAGCCCCAGCATTTT. It yields the protein CASSPDRGQQPQHF.

This clonotype occurred many times. This sequence joins TRBV7-9 and TRBJ2-3, with 11 bases identical to TRBD2. The germline V gene encodes CDR1 SEHNR and CDR2 FQNEAQ (reference sequence). This CDR3 region has 16 residues. The ends lost 5 bases at V and 2 bases at J; junction bases unmatched: 6. CDR3 residues: CASSPRTSGYTDTQYF. The CDR3 DNA reads TGTGCCAGCAGCCCCCGGACTAGCGGGTACACAGATACGCAGTATTTT.

The chain combines TRBV20-1 with TRBJ2-3; TRBD2 matches 7 bases. The germline V gene has CDR1 DFQATT and CDR2 SNEGSKA (reference sequence). The CDR3 length is 15 residues. V shed 4 bases and J 2 bases; nucleotides not matched to a gene: 9. DNA for the CDR3: TGCAGTGCTATCGGGCTAGCGGAACACACAGATACGCAGTATTTT. Protein: CSAIGLAEHTDTQYF.

The chain recombines TRBV30 with TRBJ1-1; no reliable D call. Trimming left V 3 bases short and J 1 base short, with 6 bases between. Per germline, CDR1 GTSNPN and CDR2 SVGIG (reference sequence). CDR3 length: 12 amino acids. CDR3 region: CAWSPTNTEAFF. The CDR3 DNA sequence: TGTGCCTGGAGCCCTACGAACACTGAAGCTTTCTTT.

In its sample, this clonotype was seen a few times. The V and J genes are TRBV7-3 and TRBJ2-1, with D tentatively TRBD2 (6 bases). This CDR3 comprises 15 residues. Trimming pared 0 bases from V and 7 bases from J, leaving 13 bases between. Per the germline V gene, CDR1 is SGHTA and CDR2 is FQGTGA. CDR3 nucleotides: TGTGCCAGCAGCTTAACAGGGGCCCGGGGGAATGAGCAGTTCTTC. It translates to CASSLTGARGNEQFF.

This chain joins TRBV11-1 and TRBJ2-1; a weak D match, TRBD1 (5 bases). Germline assignment: CDR1 SGHAT and CDR2 FQDESV (reference sequence). Trimming took 7 bases from V and 6 from J, leaving 13 bases between them. There are 13 residues in the CDR3. The CDR3 protein is CASNAGWSNEQFF. DNA for the CDR3: TGTGCCAGCAATGCAGGGTGGAGCAATGAGCAGTTCTTC.

This clonotype was seen more than once but under ten times. The chain recombines TRBV6-5 with TRBJ2-7, with TRBD1 matching over 7 bases. Germline V gene data show CDR1 as MNHEY and CDR2 as SVGAGI. The CDR3 sequence is 15 residues long. J lost 1 base, V lost 5 bases, and 8 bases had no gene match. The DNA of the CDR3 is TGTGCCAGCAGTCGACCCTACAGGGGATCCTACGAGCAGTACTTC. It encodes CASSRPYRGSYEQYF.

The chain couples TRBV7-2 to TRBJ2-3; D is uncertain. The germline V and J ends were trimmed by 5 bases and 0 bases, with 6 bases remaining between them. The germline gives CDR1 SGHTA, CDR2 FQGNSA. The CDR3 totals 13 residues. CDR3 protein: CASSRPSTDTQYF. In nucleotides, the CDR3 is TGTGCCAGCAGCAGACCTAGCACAGATACGCAGTATTTT.

This chain connects TRBV24-1 to TRBJ1-2, with 9 bases lining up with TRBD1. J gave up 2 bases and V 7 bases, and 4 bases lay outside the gene matches. Germline assignment: CDR1 KGHDR and CDR2 SFDVKD. The CDR3 runs to 14 residues. The CDR3 bases are TGTGCCACCAGGGGGACAGGGACGAACTATGGCTACACCTTC. It encodes CATRGTGTNYGYTF.

This chain uses TRBV5-6 with TRBJ1-2; 7 bases agree with TRBD1. The CDR3 loop spans 16 amino acids. Germline V gene sequence: CDR1 SGHDT, CDR2 YYEEEE. Trimming removed 6 bases from V and 6 bases from J; junction bases left unmatched: 17. In DNA form, the CDR3 reads TGTGCCAGCATCCTTAGAGTAGGGGGCGCGTGGAATGGCTACACCTTC. It is translated as CASILRVGGAWNGYTF.

CDR3 sequence (DNA): TGTGCCAGCAGTTTATCGGCGGGAGCCACAGATACGCAGTATTTT. Translating gives CASSLSAGATDTQYF. The V gene is TRBV12-3 or TRBV12-4, the J gene TRBJ2-3, with TRBD2 identical over 7 bases. The CDR3 runs 15 residues. The ends lost 2 bases at V and 2 bases at J; junction bases unmatched: 4.

The chain uses TRBV7-9 and TRBJ2-7; 8 nucleotides line up with TRBD2. This CDR3 has 14 amino acids. Trimming at V came to 3 bases and at J to 3 bases, leaving 4 bases not matched to a gene. From germline, CDR1 is SEHNR and CDR2 FQNEAQ (reference sequence). The CDR3 is CASSFSGGGYEQYF. CDR3 nucleotides: TGTGCCAGCAGCTTCTCCGGGGGGGGCTACGAGCAGTACTTC.

The chain recombines TRBV5-1 with TRBJ1-2, with 9 bases that match TRBD1. The CDR3 is made up of 15 amino acids. Trimming took 6 bases from V and 12 from J; bases not matched to a gene: 18. Germline V gene data show CDR1 as SGHRS and CDR2 as YFSETQ. This CDR3 reads CASKPNAGTGTLDTF. The DNA for the CDR3 is TGCGCCAGCAAACCCAATGCGGGGACAGGGACGCTCGACACCTTC.

This clonotype appeared a single time. J is TRBJ2-7 and V is TRBV29-1; 9 bases align to TRBD2. CDR3 length: 15 amino acids. Germline assignment: CDR1 SQVTM and CDR2 ANQGSEA. The junction had 10 bases not matched to a gene; V was cut back by 4 bases and J by 3 bases. The CDR3 DNA reads as TGCAGCGTTGGTTGCCTACTAGCGGGTCACTACGAGCAGTACTTC. This gives the protein CSVGCLLAGHYEQYF.

The chain couples TRBV7-6 to TRBJ2-2; 11 bases are shared with TRBD2. This CDR3 contains 19 residues. Germline loops: CDR1 SGHVS, CDR2 FNYEAQ. The ends lost 2 bases at V and 0 bases at J; junction bases unmatched: 8. The CDR3 spells CASSLPALAGVSNTGELFF. DNA for the CDR3: TGTGCCAGCAGCTTACCGGCACTAGCGGGGGTTTCGAACACCGGGGAGCTGTTTTTT.

The V and J genes are TRBV7-6 and TRBJ2-7; 8 bases map to TRBD2. The CDR3 is 15 residues long. Germline V gene data show CDR1 as SGHVS and CDR2 as FNYEAQ. V trimming: 1 base; J trimming: 4 bases; junction bases outside the gene matches: 6. CDR3 amino acids: CASSLGAGANYEQYF. In DNA, the CDR3 is TGTGCCAGCAGCTTAGGAGCGGGGGCTAATTACGAGCAGTACTTC. Drawing the rest from reference TRBV7-6 and TRBJ2-7, the complete variable domain is GAGVSQSPRYKVTKRGQDVALRCDPISGHVSLYWYRQALGQGPEFLTYFNYEAQQDKSGLPNDRFSAERPEGSISTLTIQRTEQRDSAMYRCASSLGAGANYEQYFGPGTRLTVT.

A few counts support this clonotype. The chain couples TRBV6-2 or TRBV6-3 to TRBJ2-7, with D possibly being TRBD1 (6 bases). Germline V gene lookup returns CDR1 MNHEY and CDR2 SVGEGT. Trimming shortened V by 2 bases and J by 4 bases, and 18 bases separated the two germline ends. The CDR3 totals 16 residues. The CDR3: CASSYPPTGPVYEQYF. CDR3 bases: TGTGCCAGCAGTTACCCGCCGACAGGACCCGTATACGAGCAGTACTTC.

This clonotype has only a few counts. The rearrangement links TRBV12-3 or TRBV12-4 to TRBJ1-1; D is perhaps TRBD1 (6 bases). This CDR3 has 13 amino acids. Trimming stripped 4 bases from V and 5 bases from J, with 11 bases between. The CDR3 spells CASSYRVGTEAFF. The CDR3, as DNA: TGTGCCAGCAGTTACAGGGTCGGGACTGAAGCTTTCTTT.

This clonotype occurred many times. This sequence joins TRBV6-2 or TRBV6-3 and TRBJ2-1, with TRBD2 identical over 12 bases. The CDR3 has 17 amino acids. J lost 7 bases, V lost 5 bases, and 12 bases had no gene match. The germline V gene has CDR1 MNHEY and CDR2 SVGEGT. In DNA, the CDR3 is TGTGCCAGCAGTCCAGAAACCCTAGCGGGAGGGCCGAATGAGCAGTTCTTC. This gives the protein CASSPETLAGGPNEQFF.

The chain carries TRBV6-2 or TRBV6-3 and TRBJ2-7; a weak D match, TRBD2 (6 bases). V lost 5 bases and J 0 bases, leaving 20 bases between the germline ends. The germline V gene encodes CDR1 MNHEY and CDR2 SVGEGT. This CDR3 spans 17 amino acids. CDR3 loop: CASSDPWSGPSSYEQYF. The DNA of the CDR3 is TGTGCCAGCAGTGATCCATGGAGCGGGCCGAGCTCCTACGAGCAGTACTTC.

Only a few counts were recorded for this clonotype. V is TRBV11-2 and J is TRBJ2-2, with D possibly matching TRBD1 (7 bases). This CDR3 spans 16 amino acids. Trimming removed 4 bases at V and 0 bases at J, with 12 bases between. Germline V CDR1 and CDR2: SGHAT, FQNNGV. The CDR3 DNA sequence: TGTGCCAGCAGCTCCCTCAGGGGGGCGAACACCGGGGAGCTGTTTTTT. It encodes CASSSLRGANTGELFF.

In the case of this clonotype: Relative to the germline gene, one junction end is altered; a read error may explain this. The chain recombines TRBV5-6 with TRBJ2-3, with D possibly TRBD2 on 6 matching bases. Germline values: CDR1 SGHDT, CDR2 YYEEEE. CDR3 size: 11 residues. The CDR3 DNA reads TGTGCCAGCAGTTCCGCGGGACCTGATATTTTT. Translation: CASSSAGPDIF.

This chain joins TRBV5-5 and TRBJ2-3; D uncertain. The CDR3 runs to 15 residues. CDR1 SGHKS and CDR2 YYEKEE come from the germline V gene (reference sequence). V shed 1 base and J shed 2 bases, with 11 bases lying between them. CDR3 amino acids: CASSLFNPPTDTQYF. CDR3 bases: TGTGCCAGCAGCTTGTTTAACCCGCCCACAGATACGCAGTATTTT.

This clonotype turned up a few times. This chain uses TRBV6-2 or TRBV6-3 with TRBJ2-7; 7 bases are shared with TRBD1. CDR1 and CDR2 from the germline V gene are MNHEY and SVGEGT. V lost 6 bases and J lost 2; bases outside the gene matches: 7. The CDR3 is made up of 14 amino acids. Written as DNA, the CDR3 is TGTGCCAGCAGCCTCCCGGGACAGCCCTACGAGCAGTACTTC. Protein: CASSLPGQPYEQYF.

The genes are TRBV20-1 and TRBJ1-6; 9 bases align to TRBD1. The CDR3 length is 17 residues. Looked up from germline, CDR1 is DFQATT and CDR2 is SNEGSKA (reference sequence). Trimming cost V 0 bases and J 4 bases; bases outside gene matches: 7. CDR3: CSARDPPTGGYNSPLHF. CDR3 nucleotides: TGCAGTGCTAGAGATCCCCCGACAGGGGGGTATAATTCACCCCTCCACTTT.

This clonotype was detected only a few times. The chain recombines TRBV4-1 with TRBJ2-1; D may match TRBD1 or TRBD2 (5 bases each). CDR1 is MGHRA, CDR2 YSYEKL, per germline. The CDR3 totals 15 residues. The V end lost 3 bases, the J end lost 3 bases, and 12 bases lay between the germline ends. CDR3 residues: CASSQPGRIYNEQFF. CDR3 DNA: TGCGCCAGCAGCCAGCCGGGACGGATCTACAATGAGCAGTTCTTC.

This clonotype was found a few times. J is TRBJ1-2 and V is TRBV15; 9 bases align to TRBD1. Germline loops: CDR1 LNHNV, CDR2 YYDKDF (reference sequence). Germline trimming cut 3 bases from V and 4 bases from J; bases unmatched to any gene: 3. The CDR3 runs to 14 residues. CDR3 in amino acids: CATSRADRGYGYTF. The CDR3 DNA sequence: TGTGCCACCAGCAGGGCGGACAGGGGCTATGGCTACACCTTC.

This clonotype was seen more than once but under ten times. The CDR3 is CASSPTGFQETQYF. The CDR3 DNA reads TGTGCCAGCTCACCGACAGGGTTCCAAGAGACCCAGTACTTC. The V and J genes are TRBV18 and TRBJ2-5, with TRBD1 identical over 7 bases. Germline V gene data show CDR1 as KGHSH and CDR2 as LQKENI. The V segment lost 3 bases and the J segment 1 base; nucleotides outside the gene matches: 2. CDR3 length: 14 amino acids. Full variable domain (remainder filled in from reference TRBV18 and TRBJ2-5): NAGVMQNPRHLVRRRGQEARLRCSPMKGHSHVYWYRQLPEEGLKFMVYLQKENIIDESGMPKERFSAEFPKEGPSILRIQQVVRGDSAAYFCASSPTGFQETQYFGPGTRLLVL.

The chain links TRBV19 to TRBJ1-1, with a tentative D call TRBD1 (5 bases). V dropped 8 bases and J dropped 1 base, with 11 bases sitting between them. Germline lookup yields CDR1 LNHDA and CDR2 SQIVND (reference sequence). The CDR3 is 13 residues long. CDR3 in amino acids: CASFSQGNTEAFF. In DNA form, the CDR3 reads TGTGCCAGTTTCTCTCAGGGGAACACTGAAGCTTTCTTT.

This clonotype occurred a few times. The genes are TRBV20-1 and TRBJ1-1, with D perhaps matching TRBD1 (6 bases). CDR1 is DFQATT, CDR2 SNEGSKA, per germline (reference sequence). Trimming cost V 0 bases and J 5 bases, with 16 bases left between them. The CDR3 is made up of 15 amino acids. CDR3 loop: CSARDPAGAGTEAFF. CDR3 coding DNA: TGCAGTGCTAGAGATCCTGCAGGGGCAGGAACTGAAGCTTTCTTT.

The rearrangement uses TRBV3-1 and TRBJ2-1, with D possibly TRBD1 on 5 matching bases. The V gene lost 6 bases and the J gene lost 0 bases, with 15 bases spanning the gap. The germline V gene encodes CDR1 LGHDT and CDR2 YNNKEL (reference sequence). The CDR3 extends over 16 amino acids. The CDR3 reads CASRKKGPSSYNEQFF. For the CDR3, the DNA is TGTGCCAGCAGGAAGAAGGGGCCCAGCTCCTACAATGAGCAGTTCTTC.

This sequence joins TRBV7-2 and TRBJ2-3; 7 positions match TRBD2. The CDR3 is 13 amino acids. Germline CDR1 SGHTA, CDR2 FQGNSA. V lost 8 bases, J lost 4 bases, and 6 bases stayed unmatched. CDR3 DNA: TGTGCCAGCGGGAGGGCCCCGGCAGATACGCAGTATTTT. The encoded protein is CASGRAPADTQYF.